The source of this T cell receptor beta chain is a study of CD8+ T cells in alopecia areata. Overall study context: Female C3H/HeJ recipients aged roughly 7-10 weeks got skin from C3H/HeJ graft donors aged about 6-13 months that had spontaneous alopecia.

Pooled cutaneous lymph node cells were sorted using CD4, CD8alpha, NKG2D, NKG2ACE and other markers. Extraction and reverse transcription of RNA yielded cDNA as the sequencing template. The table came from immunoSEQ multiplex PCR; TCRdb's copy has only in-frame clones and leaves some out. The table lists 15,000 to 20,000 clones, with no singletons. This clone was detected ten times or more. Its specificity is unknown. The gene names given are mouse names. Study-level points and caveats: Higher clonality and more expanded CD8+ clones appeared in lesional than normal scalp. Mouse data revealed clearer TCR sharing than patient data did, a gap possibly tied to HLA. Sequences from scalp samples also cover resident alphabeta T cells of normal skin.

The source of this sequence is a C3H/HeJ mouse with alopecia areata. For the strain, the MHC haplotype given is H2-k. Input material: CD8+ T cells sorted from a lymph node.

CDR3 DNA, as far as it was read: TGTGCCAGCAGTATAGGGACACAAGAC. The encoded protein is CASSIGTQD. The CDR3 as a whole reads CASSIGTQDTQYF. The chain employs TRBV19 and TRBJ2-5; perhaps TRBD1 as D (5 bases). The read halts 4 residues ahead of the CDR3 end, with the missing end drawn from the germline J gene. With 0 bases removed from V and 3 bases from J, the gap between germline ends came to 5 bases. The CDR3 length is 13 residues. Germline V gives CDR1 FNHDT, CDR2 SITEND (reference sequence).